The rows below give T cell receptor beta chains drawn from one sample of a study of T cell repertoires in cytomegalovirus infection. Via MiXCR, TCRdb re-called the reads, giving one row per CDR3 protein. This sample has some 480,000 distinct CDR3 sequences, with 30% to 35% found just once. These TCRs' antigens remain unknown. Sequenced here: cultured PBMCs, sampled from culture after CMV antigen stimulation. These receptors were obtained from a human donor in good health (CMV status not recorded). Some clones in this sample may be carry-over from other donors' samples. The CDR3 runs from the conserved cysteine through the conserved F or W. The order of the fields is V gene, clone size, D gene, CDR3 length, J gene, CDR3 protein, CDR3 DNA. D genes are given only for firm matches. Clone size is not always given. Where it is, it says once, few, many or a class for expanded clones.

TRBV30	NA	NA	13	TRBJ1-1	CAWRWTGYTEAFF	TGTGCCTGGAGATGGACTGGGTACACTGAAGCTTTCTTT
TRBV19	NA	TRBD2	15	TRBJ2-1	CASSIIAGLYNEQFF	TGTGCCAGTAGTATCATAGCGGGACTCTACAATGAGCAGTTCTTC
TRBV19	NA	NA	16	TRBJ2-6	CASNGETRSGANVLTF	TGTGCCAGTAACGGGGAAACCCGCTCTGGGGCCAACGTCCTGACTTTC
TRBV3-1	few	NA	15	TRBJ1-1	CASSPLAGRHTEAFF	TGTGCCAGCAGCCCTCTCGCGGGGCGGCACACTGAAGCTTTCTTT
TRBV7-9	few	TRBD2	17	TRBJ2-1	CASSQTSGRAPYNEQFF	TGTGCCAGCAGCCAGACTAGCGGGAGAGCCCCCTACAATGAGCAGTTCTTC
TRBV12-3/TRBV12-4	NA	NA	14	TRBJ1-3	CASSSPAGKNTIYF	TGTGCCAGCAGTTCTCCGGCGGGGAAAAACACCATATATTTT
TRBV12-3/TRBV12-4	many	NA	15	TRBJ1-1	CASTNRDDMNTEAFF	TGTGCCAGCACCAACAGGGACGATATGAACACTGAAGCTTTCTTT
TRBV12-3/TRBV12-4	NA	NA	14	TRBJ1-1	CASSLGWGSAEAFF	TGTGCCAGCAGTTTGGGTTGGGGGAGCGCTGAAGCTTTCTTT
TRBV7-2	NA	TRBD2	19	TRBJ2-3	CASSHLGGLAGVSTDTQYF	TGTGCCAGCTCTCATCTGGGGGGACTAGCGGGAGTGAGCACAGATACGCAGTATTTT
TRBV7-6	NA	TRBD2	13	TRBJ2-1	CASGTSGNNEQFF	TGTGCCAGCGGGACTAGCGGAAACAATGAGCAGTTCTTC
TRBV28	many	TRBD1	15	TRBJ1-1	CASSKGALMNTEAFF	TGTGCCAGCTCGAAGGGGGCTCTAATGAACACTGAAGCTTTCTTT
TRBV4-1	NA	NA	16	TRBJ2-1	CASSQLPRGRYNEQFF	TGCGCCAGCAGCCAACTCCCCCGGGGCCGATACAATGAGCAGTTCTTC
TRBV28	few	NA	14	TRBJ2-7	CATEWAGRASEQYF	TGTGCCACTGAATGGGCAGGGAGAGCTAGCGAGCAGTACTTC
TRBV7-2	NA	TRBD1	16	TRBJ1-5	CASSTQTQGFNQPQHF	TGTGCCAGCAGCACTCAGACACAGGGGTTCAATCAGCCCCAGCATTTT
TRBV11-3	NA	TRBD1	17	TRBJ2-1	CASSFRRRDRGSNEQFF	TGTGCCAGCAGCTTTCGACGCCGGGACAGGGGATCCAATGAGCAGTTCTTC
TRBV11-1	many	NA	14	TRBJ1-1	CASSFRGGGTEAFF	TGTGCCAGCAGCTTCAGGGGAGGAGGCACTGAAGCTTTCTTT
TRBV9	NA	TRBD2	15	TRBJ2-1	CASTRAGGPGNEQFF	TGTGCCAGCACCCGAGCGGGAGGGCCTGGCAATGAGCAGTTCTTC
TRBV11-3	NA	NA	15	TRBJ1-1	CASSLGNVLGTEAFF	TGTGCCAGCAGCTTAGGGAACGTGTTGGGCACTGAAGCTTTCTTT
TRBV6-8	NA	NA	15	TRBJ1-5	CASSYSGGDDQPQHF	TGTGCCAGCAGTTACTCTGGGGGGGATGATCAGCCCCAGCATTTT
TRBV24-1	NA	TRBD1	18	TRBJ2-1	CATSDPGSGQGSYNEQFF	TGTGCCACCAGTGATCCAGGATCTGGACAGGGATCCTACAATGAGCAGTTCTTC
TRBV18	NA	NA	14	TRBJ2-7	CASSPTGLSYEQYF	TGTGCCAGCTCACCAACAGGTCTGTCATACGAGCAGTACTTC
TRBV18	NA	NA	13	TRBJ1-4	CASSPSRNEKLFF	TGTGCCAGCTCTCCCTCTAGGAATGAAAAACTGTTTTTT
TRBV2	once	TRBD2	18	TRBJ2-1	CASRRSLRGTSGYNEQFF	TGTGCCAGCAGAAGATCATTGCGAGGGACTAGCGGATACAATGAGCAGTTCTTC
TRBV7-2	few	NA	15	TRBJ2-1	CASSLMGGPYNEQFF	TGTGCCAGCAGCTTAATGGGCGGGCCCTACAATGAGCAGTTCTTC
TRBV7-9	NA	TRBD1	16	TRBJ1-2	CASSHGPGQGAYGYTF	TGTGCCAGCAGCCACGGACCCGGACAGGGGGCCTATGGCTACACCTTC
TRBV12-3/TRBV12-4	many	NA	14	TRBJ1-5	CASSLSGGGQPQHF	TGTGCCAGCAGTTTAAGTGGAGGCGGTCAGCCCCAGCATTTT
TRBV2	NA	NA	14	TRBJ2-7	CASSAMEEAYEQYF	TGTGCCAGCAGTGCTATGGAAGAAGCCTACGAGCAGTACTTC
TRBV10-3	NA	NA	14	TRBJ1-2	CAISDGGIHYGYTF	TGTGCCATCAGTGACGGCGGGATCCACTATGGCTACACCTTC
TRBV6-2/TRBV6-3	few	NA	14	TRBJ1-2	CASSNQMIAGGYTF	TGTGCCAGCAGTAACCAGATGATAGCCGGTGGCTACACCTTC
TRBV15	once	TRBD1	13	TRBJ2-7	CATSRRQGYEQYF	TGTGCCACCAGCCGAAGACAGGGCTACGAGCAGTACTTC
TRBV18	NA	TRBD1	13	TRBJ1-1	CASSEGQGRKAFF	TGTGCCAGCTCGGAGGGACAGGGGAGGAAGGCTTTCTTT
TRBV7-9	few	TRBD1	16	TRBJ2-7	CASSPSTGGYSYEQYF	TGTGCCAGCAGTCCATCGACAGGGGGCTACTCCTACGAGCAGTACTTC
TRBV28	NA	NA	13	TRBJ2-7	CASQDVGSYEQYF	TGTGCCAGCCAGGACGTAGGCTCCTACGAGCAGTACTTC
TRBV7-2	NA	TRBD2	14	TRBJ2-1	CASPRTSLDNEQFF	TGTGCCAGTCCCCGGACTAGCCTTGACAATGAGCAGTTCTTC